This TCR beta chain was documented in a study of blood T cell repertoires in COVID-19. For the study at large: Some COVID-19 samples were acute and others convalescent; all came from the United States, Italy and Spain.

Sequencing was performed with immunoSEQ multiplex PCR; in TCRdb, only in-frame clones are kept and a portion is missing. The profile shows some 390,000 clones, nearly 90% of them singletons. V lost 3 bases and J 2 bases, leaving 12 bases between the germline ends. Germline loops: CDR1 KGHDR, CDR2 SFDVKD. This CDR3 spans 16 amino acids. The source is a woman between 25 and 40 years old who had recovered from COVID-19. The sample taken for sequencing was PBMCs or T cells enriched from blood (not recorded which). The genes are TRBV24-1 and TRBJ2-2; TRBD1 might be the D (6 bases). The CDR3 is CATSDPTGSNTGELFF. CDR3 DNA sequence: TGTGCCACCAGTGATCCCACAGGGTCCAACACCGGGGAGCTGTTTTTT.